Sequencing of this T cell receptor (beta chain) was carried out in a study of blood T cell repertoires in COVID-19. As for the study in general: Samples representing acute and convalescent COVID-19 were sourced from the United States, Italy and Spain. The analysed material was cDNA or gDNA that came from T cells, B-cell-depleted T cells, or PBMCs.

The CDR3 loop spans 14 amino acids. Trimming pared 7 bases from V and 1 base from J, leaving 10 bases between. In germline, CDR1 is SGHAT, CDR2 FQNNGV. As handled by the study authors: For nucleated cells, counts were estimated from reference gene primer amplification. Some clones are missing from TCRdb's copy, which holds only in-frame ones; the method was immunoSEQ multiplex PCR. The DNA was the basis for D and trimming; V, J and clone size are from that table. The sample holds around 260,000 clones, around 89% seen once. The sequencing input was peripheral blood. The clonotype comes from a man aged 60 to 69 who had recovered from COVID-19. The chain couples TRBV11-2 to TRBJ2-2; no definite D call. The CDR3 region is CASKLRGNTGELFF. CDR3 DNA sequence: TGTGCCAGCAAACTGAGAGGGAACACCGGGGAGCTGTTTTTT.